Sequencing of this T cell receptor (beta chain) was carried out in a study of CD8 T cells in ankylosing spondylitis. TCRdb reprocessed the 5' RACE reads with MiXCR, giving one entry per CDR3 protein. The sample contains 200,000 to 250,000 distinct CDR3 sequences, just under 7.5% of which appear only once. The length of the CDR3 is 16 residues. Trimming stripped 5 bases from V and 4 bases from J, with 20 bases between. Per the germline V gene, CDR1 is LNHNV and CDR2 is YYDKDF (reference sequence). This clonotype has a count of ten or more. The target antigen is unknown. Regarding the study as a whole: What appeared characteristic of ankylosing spondylitis blood was a TCR beta motif of fewer than ten highly homologous variants.

The source is a male donor with ankylosing spondylitis. The chain joins TRBV15 to TRBJ1-2; D is perhaps TRBD1 (6 bases). The specimen was blood, either unsorted or a sorted T cell fraction (not recorded which). CDR3 sequence reads: CATSAEYSRGAYGYTF. CDR3 DNA sequence: TGTGCCACCAGCGCCGAGTACTCCAGGGGAGCCTATGGCTACACCTTC. The entire variable domain, with the rest obtained from reference TRBV15 and TRBJ1-2, is as follows: DAMVIQNPRYQVTQFGKPVTLSCSQTLNHNVMYWYQQKSSQAPKLLFHYYDKDFNNEADTPDNFQSRRPNTSFCFLDIRSPGLGDTAMYLCATSAEYSRGAYGYTFGSGTRLTVV.